This T cell receptor (beta chain) emerged from a study of blood T cell repertoires in COVID-19. The wider study: Samples came from the United States, Italy and Spain, spanning acute and convalescent COVID-19. Sources were T cells, B-cell-depleted T cells, or PBMCs; the material itself was cDNA or gDNA.

V lost 1 base to trimming and J lost 0 bases, with 9 bases between them. CDR1 GTSNPN and CDR2 SVGIG come from the germline V gene (reference sequence). The CDR3 loop spans 15 amino acids. In the source study's methods: Amplification from reference gene primers served as the basis for estimated nucleated cell counts. The protocol was immunoSEQ multiplex PCR, while the TCRdb copy is restricted to in-frame clones and leaves out a portion. The D gene and trimming were derived from the DNA, and the V and J assignments and clone size from that table. The sample shows approximately 140,000 clones, about 86% of them seen only once.

The rearrangement joins TRBV30 to TRBJ1-4, with no clear D. This clonotype was obtained from a woman aged 40 to 49 with acute or convalescent COVID-19. The sequenced material came from peripheral blood. CDR3 bases: TGTGCCTGGAGTGGGGAGCGTGCAACTAATGAAAAACTGTTTTTT. Amino acid sequence: CAWSGERATNEKLFF.